The TCR beta chain under discussion was sequenced for a study of response to subunit inactivated influenza vaccine. CDR3 length: 15 amino acids. The germline V gene has CDR1 SGHVS and CDR2 FNYEAQ. Unmatched junction bases numbered 5, after V lost 1 base and J lost 6 bases. TCRdb reanalysed the RT-PCR reads using MiXCR and keeps one entry per CDR3 protein. Of around 500,000 distinct CDR3 sequences in the sample, 9.5% to 12% are singletons; the top ten hold approximately 12%. The input for sequencing was PBMCs from blood, taken 45 days after vaccination. The rearrangement links TRBV7-6 to TRBJ2-1, with 8 bases fitting TRBD2. The source is a man in his fifties who received an inactivated influenza vaccine. The CDR3 DNA reads as TGTGCCAGCAGCTTAGGGGGCGCGGGAGGCAATGAGCAGTTCTTC. Protein sequence: CASSLGGAGGNEQFF.